This T cell receptor (beta chain) was observed in a study of blood T cell repertoires in COVID-19. Looking at the study overall: Spain, Italy and the United States supplied samples that represented acute and convalescent COVID-19.

Trimming took 8 bases from V and 2 from J; bases not matched to a gene: 8. Germline assignment: CDR1 LGHNA and CDR2 YNFKEQ. The CDR3 totals 14 residues. Source study methods: Amplifying reference gene primers gave estimates of nucleated cell counts. The repertoire was sequenced with immunoSEQ multiplex PCR; TCRdb's copy has only in-frame clones and lacks some. D and trimming were read from the DNA, whereas the V and J calls and clone size are those reported in that table. The sample holds some 200,000 clones, approximately 87% seen once. This chain connects TRBV4-2 to TRBJ1-2; 7 bases line up with TRBD1. What was sequenced was peripheral blood. The clonotype was recovered from a man aged 18 to 30 with active or convalescent COVID-19. The CDR3 region has the DNA TGTGCCAGCCGCGACAGGGAAGGAAACTATGGCTACACCTTC. This translates into CASRDREGNYGYTF.